This T cell receptor (beta chain) was sequenced during a study of blood T cell repertoires in COVID-19. TCRdb's table, derived via immunoSEQ multiplex PCR, lists solely in-frame clones and lacks some. Here the sample spans around 230,000 clones, 81% being singletons. The CDR3 is 11 residues long. V was pared by 6 bases and J by 4 bases, with 4 bases between. Germline assignment: CDR1 MDHEN and CDR2 SYDVKM. The sequenced material came from peripheral blood. This TCR came from a woman of 80 years or more with acute or convalescent COVID-19. The chain links TRBV28 to TRBJ2-1; no reliable D call. The CDR3 DNA reads as TGTGCCAGCAGCTATTACAATGAGCAGTTCTTC. Its translation is CASSYYNEQFF.